These T cell receptor beta chains were read from a single sample in a study of blood T cells in healthy people across ages. TCRdb passed the 5' RACE reads through MiXCR, listing each CDR3 protein once. The sample shows approximately 2,000,000 distinct CDR3 sequences, around 40% of them seen only once. The sample consisted of blood. The receptors here all came from a human donor in good health. CDR3s include the opening cysteine and the closing phenylalanine or tryptophan. The D gene is left open where the match is weak. Rows give clone size only sometimes, using once, few, many, or a class for an expanded clone.

V,D,J,size,CDR3,DNA
TRBV20-1,TRBD1,TRBJ2-3,-,CSAVPRTGPTDTQYF,TGCAGTGCCGTCCCGCGGACAGGCCCCACAGATACGCAGTATTTT
TRBV7-2,-,TRBJ1-1,few,CASTLSRIDTEAFF,TGTGCCAGCACCCTATCGAGAATTGACACTGAAGCTTTCTTT
TRBV2,TRBD1,TRBJ1-2,-,CATRDSYGYTF,TGTGCCACCCGGGACAGCTATGGCTACACCTTC
TRBV28,-,TRBJ1-2,-,CASTRSGGPSYGYTF,TGTGCCAGCACCCGGTCTGGGGGACCAAGCTATGGCTACACCTTC
TRBV25-1,-,TRBJ2-7,-,CASGSFVTGPYEQYF,TGTGCCAGCGGGTCTTTTGTAACAGGTCCCTACGAGCAGTACTTC
TRBV7-2,-,TRBJ1-2,-,CASSRDTFYGYTF,TGTGCCAGCAGCCGGGACACGTTCTATGGCTACACCTTC
TRBV27,TRBD2,TRBJ2-3,few,CASSLDRGDLTDTQYF,TGTGCCAGCAGTTTAGATCGGGGGGATTTAACAGATACGCAGTATTTT
TRBV11-1,TRBD2,TRBJ2-1,-,CASSFDSGGASYNEQFF,TGTGCCAGCAGCTTTGATAGCGGGGGGGCCTCCTACAATGAGCAGTTCTTC
TRBV5-4,-,TRBJ1-5,few,CASSLQGVGNQPQHF,TGTGCCAGCAGCTTGCAAGGGGTCGGCAATCAGCCCCAGCATTTT
TRBV5-1,-,TRBJ2-3,-,CASKAALVGTDTQYF,TGCGCCAGCAAGGCCGCCCTTGTTGGCACAGATACGCAGTATTTT
TRBV7-2,-,TRBJ2-1,-,CASSTYRVNEQFF,TGTGCCAGCAGCACATACAGGGTAAATGAGCAGTTCTTC
TRBV20-1,-,TRBJ1-2,-,CSASFNQNPGYTF,TGCAGTGCTAGTTTCAATCAAAACCCTGGCTACACCTTC
TRBV5-1,-,TRBJ2-7,-,CASSYPQDEQYF,TGCGCCAGCTCCTACCCTCAAGACGAGCAGTACTTC
TRBV4-1,-,TRBJ1-5,-,CASSQWAGDQPQHF,TGCGCCAGCAGCCAATGGGCAGGAGATCAGCCCCAGCATTTT
TRBV12-3/TRBV12-4,-,TRBJ1-3,-,CASQGNTIYF,TGTGCCAGCCAGGGAAACACCATATATTTT
TRBV4-3,-,TRBJ1-4,-,CASSQKQAEQLNEKLFF,TGCGCCAGCAGCCAAAAGCAGGCCGAACAGCTTAATGAAAAACTGTTTTTT
TRBV10-3,-,TRBJ1-3,few,CATHTGPSGNTIYF,TGTGCCACCCACACCGGGCCCTCTGGAAACACCATATATTTT
TRBV6-6,TRBD2,TRBJ2-3,-,CASSYPGGGADTQYF,TGTGCCAGCAGTTACCCCGGCGGGGGGGCAGATACGCAGTATTTT
TRBV6-5,-,TRBJ1-6,-,CASSPWGAGNSPLHF,TGTGCCAGCAGTCCCTGGGGGGCGGGTAATTCACCCCTCCACTTT
TRBV12-3/TRBV12-4,TRBD1,TRBJ1-5,-,CASSASQGGQPQHF,TGTGCCAGCAGCGCCTCACAGGGGGGTCAGCCCCAGCATTTT
TRBV4-3,-,TRBJ1-2,-,CASSQDVQDAYGYTF,TGCGCCAGCAGCCAGGACGTACAGGACGCCTATGGCTACACCTTC
TRBV6-5,-,TRBJ2-6,-,CASSYWEGVGANVLTF,TGTGCCAGCAGTTATTGGGAGGGGGTCGGGGCCAACGTCCTGACTTTC
TRBV18,TRBD1,TRBJ2-3,-,CASSPIMRQGATDTQYF,TGTGCCAGCTCCCCTATCATGAGACAGGGAGCAACAGATACGCAGTATTTT
TRBV6-2/TRBV6-3,TRBD2,TRBJ2-5,-,CASSYIRGGVTVGVNSTPETQYF,TGTGCCAGCAGTTACATCCGCGGGGGGGTCACAGTTGGGGTCAACTCCACCCCAGAGACCCAGTACTTC
TRBV7-9,TRBD1,TRBJ2-7,-,CASSPRTGIGDEQYF,TGTGCTAGCAGCCCACGGACAGGGATAGGCGACGAGCAGTACTTC
TRBV20-1,-,TRBJ2-5,-,CSASRRGSGETQYF,TGCAGTGCCAGTAGGAGGGGGAGTGGGGAGACCCAGTACTTC
TRBV6-2/TRBV6-3,TRBD2,TRBJ2-1,few,CASSLLMEGWVAGEIAYNEQFF,TGTGCCAGCAGTTTACTTATGGAGGGGTGGGTAGCGGGGGAGATAGCCTACAATGAGCAGTTCTTC
TRBV6-6,-,TRBJ1-2,-,CASSYSVGDPPNGYTF,TGTGCCAGCAGTTACTCGGTGGGGGACCCCCCGAATGGCTACACCTTC
TRBV7-2,TRBD1,TRBJ1-2,-,CASSLDLPPDRNYGYTF,TGTGCCAGCAGCTTAGATCTCCCCCCGGACAGGAACTATGGCTACACCTTC
TRBV20-1,-,TRBJ1-2,-,CSASQTGSSYGYTF,TGCAGTGCTTCCCAAACAGGAAGCAGCTATGGCTACACCTTC
TRBV12-3/TRBV12-4,-,TRBJ1-5,few,CASSPDIQPQHF,TGTGCCAGCAGCCCCGACATTCAGCCCCAGCATTTT
TRBV14,-,TRBJ2-7,few,CASSPGLHYYEQYF,TGTGCCAGCAGCCCGGGCCTACACTATTACGAGCAGTACTTC
TRBV7-2,-,TRBJ1-5,-,CASSLARGGNQPQHF,TGTGCCAGCAGCTTAGCGCGGGGGGGCAATCAGCCCCAGCATTTT
TRBV9,-,TRBJ2-3,few,CASSVSGAIPDTQYF,TGTGCCAGCAGCGTTAGCGGAGCAATACCGGATACGCAGTATTTT
TRBV3-1,TRBD1,TRBJ2-4,-,CASSQDPGTGGLKAKNIQYF,TGTGCCAGCAGCCAGGATCCCGGGACAGGGGGCCTTAAAGCCAAAAACATTCAGTACTTC
TRBV27,TRBD1,TRBJ1-2,few,CASSLPGGSGYTF,TGTGCCAGCAGTTTACCAGGGGGCAGTGGCTACACCTTC
TRBV7-9,TRBD1,TRBJ2-5,few,CASSSTTGAQYF,TGTGCCAGCAGTTCGACTACAGGGGCACAGTACTTC
TRBV7-2,-,TRBJ1-6,few,CASSLDHTYNSPLHF,TGTGCCAGCAGCTTAGACCACACCTATAATTCACCCCTCCACTTT
TRBV28,TRBD1,TRBJ2-5,-,CASSLYGTAGETQYF,TGTGCCAGCAGTTTATATGGGACAGCCGGAGAGACCCAGTACTTC
TRBV5-1,-,TRBJ2-5,many,CASSGTGSGGYQETQYF,TGCGCCAGCAGCGGGACAGGGTCGGGGGGGTACCAAGAGACCCAGTACTTC
TRBV6-6,-,TRBJ1-2,-,CASSDWRDTVNYGYTF,TGTGCCAGCTCTGACTGGCGGGACACGGTTAACTATGGCTACACCTTC
TRBV20-1,TRBD2,TRBJ2-3,-,CSAISGGGTDTQYF,TGCAGTGCTATCAGCGGGGGAGGAACAGATACGCAGTATTTT
TRBV5-1,-,TRBJ2-5,-,CASSWVGATQETQYF,TGCGCCAGCAGCTGGGTCGGGGCCACACAAGAGACCCAGTACTTC
TRBV19,TRBD1,TRBJ1-2,-,CASNLVGDRGLKNYGYTF,TGTGCCAGTAACCTCGTCGGGGACAGGGGGCTTAAAAACTATGGCTACACCTTC
TRBV28,-,TRBJ1-2,-,CASSTGGEDYGYTF,TGTGCCAGCAGTACCGGAGGGGAAGACTATGGCTACACCTTC
TRBV7-2,TRBD1,TRBJ2-7,many,CASSVTGGSYEQYF,TGTGCCAGCAGTGTAACAGGGGGCTCCTACGAGCAGTACTTC
TRBV6-5,TRBD1,TRBJ1-5,-,CASSYIRDSPILRNQPQHF,TGTGCCAGCAGTTACATCCGGGACAGCCCGATACTACGGAATCAGCCCCAGCATTTT
TRBV4-3,-,TRBJ2-5,-,CASSQDTSLETQYF,TGCGCCAGCAGCCAAGATACTAGTCTGGAGACCCAGTACTTC
TRBV15,-,TRBJ2-1,-,CATSSDGAYEQFF,TGTGCCACCAGTTCGGACGGAGCCTACGAGCAGTTCTTC
TRBV6-5,-,TRBJ2-1,few,CASCATGHDNEQFF,TGTGCCAGCTGTGCCACTGGACACGACAATGAGCAGTTCTTC
TRBV29-1,-,TRBJ1-1,-,CSVEGTRRWGGTEAFF,TGCAGCGTTGAGGGAACGCGGAGATGGGGGGGCACTGAAGCTTTCTTT
TRBV20-1,TRBD2,TRBJ2-3,-,CSARSPGPGTSGTDTQYF,TGCAGTGCTAGATCCCCGGGACCCGGGACTAGCGGCACAGATACGCAGTATTTT
TRBV2,-,TRBJ2-1,few,CASYWDPEVNEQFF,TGTGCCAGCTACTGGGACCCCGAGGTAAATGAGCAGTTCTTC